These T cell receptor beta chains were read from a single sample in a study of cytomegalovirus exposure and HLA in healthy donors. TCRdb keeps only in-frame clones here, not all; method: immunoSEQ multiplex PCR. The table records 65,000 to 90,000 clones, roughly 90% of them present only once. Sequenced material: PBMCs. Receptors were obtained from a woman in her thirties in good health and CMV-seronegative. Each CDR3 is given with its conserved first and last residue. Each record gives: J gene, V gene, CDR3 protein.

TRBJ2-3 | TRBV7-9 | CSSSLPGNKAADTQYF
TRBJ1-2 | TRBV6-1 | CASSPQEGAGYGYTF
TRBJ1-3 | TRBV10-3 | CAISESGENSVSGNTIYF
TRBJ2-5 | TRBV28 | CASSPRDRLQETQYF
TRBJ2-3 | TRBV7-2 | CASSLAPSGSTDTQYF
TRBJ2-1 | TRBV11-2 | CASSPGWGYNEQFF
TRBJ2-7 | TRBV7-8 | CASTNRGPYEQYF
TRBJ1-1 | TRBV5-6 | CASSLGQPGYTEAFF
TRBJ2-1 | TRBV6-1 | CASSPTAGGNEQFF
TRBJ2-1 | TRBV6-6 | CASSYGTSGSNEQFF
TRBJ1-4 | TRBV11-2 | CASSLKREANEITNEKLFF
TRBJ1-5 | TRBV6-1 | CASSKEGTGSQPQHF
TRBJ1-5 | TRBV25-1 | CASSEREGALPQHF
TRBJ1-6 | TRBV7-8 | CASSSTRDRGSSPLHF
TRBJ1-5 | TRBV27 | CASSLTGGGGQPQHF
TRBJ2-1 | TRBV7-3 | CASSSPGQGFNEQFF
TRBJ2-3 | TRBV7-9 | CASSLSRGGADTQYF
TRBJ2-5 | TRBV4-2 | CASSQHSGRIQETQYF
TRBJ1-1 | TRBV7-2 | CASSFRDRGAFF
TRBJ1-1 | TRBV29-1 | CSVGGLNTEAFF
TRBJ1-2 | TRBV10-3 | CAISELDRGRGYGYTF
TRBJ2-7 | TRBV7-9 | CASSREGLYEQYF
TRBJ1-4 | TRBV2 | CASRLQGAGEKLFF
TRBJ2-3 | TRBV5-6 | CASSYDGGRRTDTQYF
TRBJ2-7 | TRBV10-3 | CAISNIEEGSYEQYF
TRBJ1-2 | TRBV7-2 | CASSPRQGMEYSYTF
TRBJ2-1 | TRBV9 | CASSSDRGGNEQFF
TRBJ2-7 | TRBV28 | CASGRGQYEQYF
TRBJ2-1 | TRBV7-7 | CASSLGQGYNEQFF
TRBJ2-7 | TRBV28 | CASSLSDTIEQYF
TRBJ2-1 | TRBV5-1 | CASSLRAGGHYNEQFF
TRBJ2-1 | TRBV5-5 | CASSSLAELSFF
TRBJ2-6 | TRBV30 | CAWIVVGANVLTF
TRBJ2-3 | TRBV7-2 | CASRSSGSTDTQYF
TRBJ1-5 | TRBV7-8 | CASSLAGAGGGNQPQHF
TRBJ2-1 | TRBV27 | CASSFAGTSGYSYNEQFF
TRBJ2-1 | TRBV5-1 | CASSSRVAGNYNEQFF